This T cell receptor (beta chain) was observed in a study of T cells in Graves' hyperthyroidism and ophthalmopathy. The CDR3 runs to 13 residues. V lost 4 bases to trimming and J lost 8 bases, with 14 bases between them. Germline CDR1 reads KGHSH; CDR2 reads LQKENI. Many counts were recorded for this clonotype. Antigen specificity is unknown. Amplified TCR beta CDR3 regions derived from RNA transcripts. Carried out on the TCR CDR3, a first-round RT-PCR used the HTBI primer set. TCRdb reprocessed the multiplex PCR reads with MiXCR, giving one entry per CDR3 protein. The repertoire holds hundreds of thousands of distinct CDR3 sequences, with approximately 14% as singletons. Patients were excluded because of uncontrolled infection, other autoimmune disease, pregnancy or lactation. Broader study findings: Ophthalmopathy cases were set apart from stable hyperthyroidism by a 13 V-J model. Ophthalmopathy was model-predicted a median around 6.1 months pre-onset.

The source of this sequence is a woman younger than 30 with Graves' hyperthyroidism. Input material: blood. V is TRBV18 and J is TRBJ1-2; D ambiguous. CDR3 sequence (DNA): TGTGCCAGCTCACTGGGCCTGTTGCGCGGCTACACCTTC. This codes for CASSLGLLRGYTF. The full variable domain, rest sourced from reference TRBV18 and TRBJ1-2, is NAGVMQNPRHLVRRRGQEARLRCSPMKGHSHVYWYRQLPEEGLKFMVYLQKENIIDESGMPKERFSAEFPKEGPSILRIQQVVRGDSAAYFCASSLGLLRGYTFGSGTRLTVV.